This TCR beta chain stems from a study of multiple sclerosis patients with progressive multifocal leukoencephalopathy. General observations from the study: It is unclear whether the findings reflect JC virus infection or general immunocompromise. Most PML patients had lower entropy, suggesting less diverse TRB repertoires.

Germline V lookup: CDR1 SGHDT, CDR2 YYEEEE. V was trimmed by 4 bases and J by 6 bases, leaving 8 bases between them. The CDR3 has 12 residues. Specified time point: about a year of natalizumab therapy. This was a survey-level run. Synthetic inline TR CDR3 controls covering all V-J pairings were spiked into each PCR. Assay used: immunoSEQ multiplex PCR; TCRdb lists only in-frame clones, some missing. The sample shows 26,000 or so clones, 91% of them seen only once. With regard to this clone: What it binds is unknown.

This sequence joins TRBV5-6 and TRBJ1-5, with D hard to call. This TCR derives from a man younger than 45 with multiple sclerosis. This material consisted of PBMCs, taken from a patient treated with natalizumab. CDR3 in DNA: TGTGCCAGCAGCCCTCGGGGTCAGCCCCAGCATTTT. Translating gives CASSPRGQPQHF.